The 18 T cell receptor beta chains listed next were all sequenced from one sample in a study of blood T cell repertoires in COVID-19. Measured with immunoSEQ multiplex PCR; TCRdb has only the in-frame clones, and not every one. The data show tens of thousands of clones, with 90% seen just once and approximately 3% held by the top ten. Material: peripheral blood. These TCRs come from a man aged 50-60 years with active COVID-19.

The chain employs TRBV5-1 and TRBJ2-3; TRBD1 agrees at 9 bases. V lost 2 bases, J lost 4 bases, and 5 bases stayed unmatched. CDR1 SGHRS and CDR2 YFSETQ come from the germline V gene. The CDR3 sequence is 15 residues long. This chain's CDR3 is CASSLSGTGPDTQYF. CDR3 nucleotides: TGCGCCAGCAGCTTATCCGGGACAGGGCCAGATACGCAGTATTTT. Full variable domain (rest looked up from reference TRBV5-1 and TRBJ2-3): KAGVTQTPRYLIKTRGQQVTLSCSPISGHRSVSWYQQTPGQGLQFLFEYFSETQRNKGNFPGRFSGRQFSNSRSEMNVSTLELGDSALYLCASSLSGTGPDTQYFGPGTRLTVL.

V is TRBV23-1 and J is TRBJ2-1, with TRBD2 matching over 8 bases. TRBV23-1 is placed among ORFs of uncertain function. This CDR3 spans 14 amino acids. The trim removed 10 bases at V and 7 bases at J, leaving 12 bases unmatched. CDR3 sequence reads: CAISRRGDENEQFF. CDR3 DNA sequence: TGCGCCATTTCGAGGCGGGGGGATGAAAATGAGCAGTTCTTC.

The gene calls are TRBV1 and TRBJ2-7; the table gives TRBD2 as D, unverified against the DNA. TRBV1 is flagged as a pseudogene. This CDR3 is built from 13 residues. CDR3 DNA sequence: TGCACCAGCAGCCAAGTGCGAAGCTACGAGCAGTACTTC. Translation gives CTSSQVRSYEQYF.

This sequence joins TRBV7-8 and TRBJ1-5; a weak D match, TRBD1 (5 bases). Trimming left V 5 bases short and J 9 bases short, with 20 bases between. CDR3 length equals 15 residues. Germline CDR1 reads SGHVS; CDR2 reads FQNEAQ. The CDR3 spells CASSRDRGSRLPQHF. The CDR3 nucleotides read TGTGCCAGCAGCCGAGACAGAGGGTCACGATTGCCCCAGCATTTT. Using reference TRBV7-8 and TRBJ1-5 for the parts outside the CDR3, the full variable domain is GAGVSQSPRYKVAKRGQDVALRCDPISGHVSLFWYQQALGQGPEFLTYFQNEAQLDKSGLPSDRFFAERPEGSVSTLKIQRTQQEDSAVYLCASSRDRGSRLPQHFGDGTRLSIL.

This clone appeared once. This sequence joins TRBV6-4 and TRBJ2-6; D may be TRBD2 (5 bases). The CDR3 totals 15 residues. Trimming removed 3 bases at V and 0 bases at J, with 6 bases between. Germline V gene sequence: CDR1 MRHNA, CDR2 SNTAGT. The CDR3: CASSEDYSGANVLTF. As DNA, the CDR3 is TGTGCCAGCAGTGAAGACTACTCTGGGGCCAACGTCCTGACTTTC.

The V and J genes are TRBV4-3 and TRBJ2-7; D perhaps matches TRBD1 (6 bases). Germline V gene lookup returns CDR1 LGHNA and CDR2 YSLEER. V lost 0 bases, J lost 3 bases, and 12 bases lay in between. The CDR3 contains 15 residues. The CDR3 reads CASSQDQDRSYEQYF. As DNA, the CDR3 is TGCGCCAGCAGCCAAGATCAGGACAGAAGCTACGAGCAGTACTTC.

The chain joins TRBV7-9 to TRBJ2-2, with D possibly being TRBD1 (6 bases). Germline loops: CDR1 SEHNR, CDR2 FQNEAQ (reference sequence). V gave up 5 bases and J gave up 0 bases, with 10 bases separating them. The CDR3 is 15 residues long. Here the CDR3 DNA reads TGTGCCAGCAGCCTGGGACATTCGAACACCGGGGAGCTGTTTTTT. This translates into CASSLGHSNTGELFF.

Turning to this clone: At one end, the junction sequence differs from germline, possibly due to a read error. Distinct nucleotide sequences in the sample also encode this CDR3. This chain links TRBV6-6 with TRBJ1-5; D is uncertain. The CDR3 runs to 13 residues. Germline V gene lookup returns CDR1 MNHNY and CDR2 SVGAGI (reference sequence). CDR3 region: CASSYAYSQPQHF. The CDR3 bases are TGTGCCAGCAGTTACGCCTACAGTCAGCCTCAGCATTTT.

The chain recombines TRBV6-5 with TRBJ1-1, with 8 bases matching TRBD1. This CDR3 has 15 amino acids. V shed 2 bases, J shed 3 bases, and the junction held 5 bases outside the gene matches. Germline CDR1 is MNHEY and CDR2 is SVGAGI. The DNA of the CDR3 is TGTGCCAGCAGTTACCAAGGACAGGGTTACACTGAAGCTTTCTTT. As protein: CASSYQGQGYTEAFF.

The chain recombines TRBV6-6 with TRBJ1-5; 7 positions agree with TRBD1. V lost 5 bases to trimming and J lost 6 bases; unmatched junction nucleotides: 13. This CDR3 is 16 amino acids long. Germline-derived CDR1 and CDR2 are MNHNY and SVGAGI (reference sequence). CDR3 loop: CASSNQQGRQGQPQHF. CDR3 bases: TGTGCCAGCAGTAACCAACAGGGGCGTCAGGGTCAGCCCCAGCATTTT.

J is TRBJ2-3 and V is TRBV27; D remains unclear. V was trimmed by 0 bases and J by 6 bases, leaving 16 bases between them. Germline loops: CDR1 MNHEY, CDR2 SMNVEV (reference sequence). This CDR3 is built from 16 residues. CDR3 DNA sequence: TGTGCCAGCAGTTTATCGATTACTCTTCCCGGGGATACGCAGTATTTT. This codes for CASSLSITLPGDTQYF.

This chain joins TRBV5-1 and TRBJ1-1; TRBD1 matches 7 bases. Germline V gene data show CDR1 as SGHRS and CDR2 as YFSETQ. The V segment lost 2 bases and the J segment 7 bases; nucleotides outside the gene matches: 5. The CDR3 contains 13 residues. This chain's CDR3 is CASSLTGASEAFF. CDR3 coding DNA: TGCGCCAGCAGCTTAACAGGGGCGAGTGAAGCTTTCTTT.

The J gene is TRBJ2-6, the V gene TRBV28; D not certain. CDR3 length equals 15 residues. V was clipped by 2 bases and J by 0 bases, with 5 bases between them. Germline-derived CDR1 and CDR2 are MDHEN and SYDVKM. CDR3 residues: CASSLQNSGANVLTF. The DNA for the CDR3 is TGTGCCAGCAGTTTACAAAACTCTGGGGCCAACGTCCTGACTTTC.

Remarks on this clone: An end of the junction differs from the germline gene, which may be a read error. The rearrangement uses TRBV5-6 and TRBJ2-7, with D hard to call. Germline V gene sequence: CDR1 SGHDT, CDR2 YYEEEE. This CDR3 has 13 amino acids. In DNA form, the CDR3 reads TGTGCCAGCAACCACCTCGACTCCGACGAGCAGTACTTC. Translation gives CASNHLDSDEQYF.

The chain uses TRBV2 and TRBJ2-5; tentative D call: TRBD1 (6 bases). CDR3 length: 14 residues. Trimming shortened V by 6 bases and J by 4 bases, and 15 bases separated the two germline ends. The germline V gene encodes CDR1 SNHLY and CDR2 FYNNEI. The CDR3 DNA is TGTGCCAGCAGACTACAGGGTAATACAGAGACCCAGTACTTC. The encoded protein is CASRLQGNTETQYF.

The chain recombines TRBV30 with TRBJ2-1, with 11 bases matching TRBD2. Trimming cost V 2 bases and J 12 bases; bases outside gene matches: 15. CDR1 and CDR2 from the germline V gene are GTSNPN and SVGIG (reference sequence). This CDR3 is 16 amino acids long. The CDR3 reads CAWSSSSLAGGQGQFF. The CDR3 nucleotides read TGTGCCTGGAGTAGTTCGTCGCTAGCGGGGGGTCAGGGGCAGTTCTTC.

V gene TRBV9 combines with J gene TRBJ2-7; 7 bases line up with TRBD1. V lost 2 bases to trimming and J lost 0 bases; unmatched junction nucleotides: 8. The CDR3 length is 16 residues. Germline assignment: CDR1 SGDLS and CDR2 YYNGEE. As DNA, the CDR3 is TGTGCCAGCAGCGTCGGTTCCGGGACAGCCTCCTACGAGCAGTACTTC. Its protein is CASSVGSGTASYEQYF.

The gene calls are TRBV7-2 and TRBJ2-2; possible D gene TRBD1, 6 bases. The CDR3 sequence is 16 residues long. The V and J ends lost 2 bases and 4 bases respectively, with 14 bases between them. Germline V gives CDR1 SGHTA, CDR2 FQGNSA. The CDR3 region is CASSLYLTGSTGELFF. Here the CDR3 DNA reads TGTGCCAGCAGCTTATATTTAACAGGGAGCACCGGGGAGCTGTTTTTT. Supplemented by reference TRBV7-2 and TRBJ2-2, the full variable domain reads GAGVSQSPSNKVTEKGKDVELRCDPISGHTALYWYRQSLGQGLEFLIYFQGNSAPDKSGLPSDRFSAERTGGSVSTLTIQRTQQEDSAVYLCASSLYLTGSTGELFFGEGSRLTVL.